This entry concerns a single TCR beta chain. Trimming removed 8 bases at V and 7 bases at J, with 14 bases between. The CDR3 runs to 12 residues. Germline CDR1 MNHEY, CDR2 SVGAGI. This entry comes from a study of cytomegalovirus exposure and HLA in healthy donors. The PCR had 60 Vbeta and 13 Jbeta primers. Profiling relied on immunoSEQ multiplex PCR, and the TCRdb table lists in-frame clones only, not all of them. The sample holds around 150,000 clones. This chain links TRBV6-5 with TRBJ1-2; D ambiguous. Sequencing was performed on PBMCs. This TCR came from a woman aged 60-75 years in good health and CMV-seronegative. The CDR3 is CASFGGLSGYTF. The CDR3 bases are TGTGCCAGCTTCGGAGGGTTGAGTGGCTACACCTTC.